The clone carrying this TCR beta chain was recorded at least ten times. The entry originates in a study of blood T cell repertoires in COVID-19. Study-level information: Sites in the United States, Italy and Spain provided acute and convalescent COVID-19 samples.

The authors' processing: The authors estimated nucleated cell counts from reference gene primer amplification. Data came from immunoSEQ multiplex PCR; TCRdb stores just in-frame clones and leaves some out. That table supplies the V and J calls and clone size; D and trimming were determined from the DNA. The data show around 120,000 clones, over 55% seen once. The receptor was isolated from a woman in her 70s with acute or convalescent COVID-19. Material: peripheral blood.

The CDR3 bases are TGTGCCAGCAGTTACTTGGGAGATGGCTACACCTTC. Residues: CASSYLGDGYTF. The chain joins TRBV6-5 to TRBJ1-2; D call uncertain. The CDR3 has 12 amino acids. The V and J ends lost 1 base and 6 bases respectively, with 6 bases between them. CDR1 is MNHEY, CDR2 SVGAGI, per germline.